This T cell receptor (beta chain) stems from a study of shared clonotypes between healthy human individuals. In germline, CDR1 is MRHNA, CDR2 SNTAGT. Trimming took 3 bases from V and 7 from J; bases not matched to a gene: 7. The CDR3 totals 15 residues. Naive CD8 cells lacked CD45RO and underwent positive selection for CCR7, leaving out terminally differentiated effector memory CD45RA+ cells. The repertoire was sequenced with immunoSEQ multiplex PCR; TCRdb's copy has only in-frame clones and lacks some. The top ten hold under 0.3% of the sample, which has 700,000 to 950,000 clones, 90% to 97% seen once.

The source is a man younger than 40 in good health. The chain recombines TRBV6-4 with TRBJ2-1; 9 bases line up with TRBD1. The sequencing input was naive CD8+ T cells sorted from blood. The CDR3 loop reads CASSETGTGLNEQFF. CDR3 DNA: TGTGCCAGCAGTGAAACCGGGACAGGGCTAAATGAGCAGTTCTTC.